The T cell receptor beta chain described here comes from a study of OX40 agonist ivuxolimab in advanced cancers. Study as a whole: Patients undergoing dose escalation presented with hepatocellular carcinoma, melanoma, renal cell or head and neck cancer.

The CDR3 consists of 15 residues. Germline V gives CDR1 MNHEY, CDR2 SMNVEV (reference sequence). Trimming took off 5 bases at V and 4 bases at J, with 16 bases between the two ends. TCRdb's table, derived via immunoSEQ multiplex PCR, lists solely in-frame clones and lacks some. The data show approximately 74,000 clones, with around 90% seen just once and approximately 0.5% held by the top ten. Systemic immunosuppression or autoimmune disease history was grounds to exclude patients. The V and J genes are TRBV27 and TRBJ2-3, with D tentatively TRBD1 or TRBD2 (5 bases each). The receptor was derived from an adult with an advanced solid tumor such as melanoma, head and neck, liver or kidney cancer. The source was CD4+ or CD8+ T cells sorted from blood, collected in a trial of the OX40 agonist ivuxolimab. CDR3 nucleotide sequence: TGTGCCAGCAGTAACGGGGCTGTATTTTCAGATACGCAGTATTTT. Protein: CASSNGAVFSDTQYF.